This T cell receptor beta chain was recorded in a study of blood T cell repertoires in COVID-19. Germline V gene data show CDR1 as SQVTM and CDR2 as ANQGSEA. The CDR3 consists of 16 residues. V dropped 0 bases and J dropped 5; count of bases not matched to a gene: 11. Using immunoSEQ multiplex PCR, the repertoire was profiled, and TCRdb retains in-frame clones only, with some absent. The sample shows fewer than 350,000 clones, roughly 90% of them seen only once. Input material: PBMCs or T cells enriched from blood (not recorded which). The sequence was obtained from a woman in her forties with acute COVID-19. The chain employs TRBV29-1 and TRBJ2-3; the match to TRBD1 covers 7 bases. CDR3 in DNA: TGCAGCGTTGAAGAAAACAGGGGCAACACGGAAGATACGCAGTATTTT. It encodes CSVEENRGNTEDTQYF.